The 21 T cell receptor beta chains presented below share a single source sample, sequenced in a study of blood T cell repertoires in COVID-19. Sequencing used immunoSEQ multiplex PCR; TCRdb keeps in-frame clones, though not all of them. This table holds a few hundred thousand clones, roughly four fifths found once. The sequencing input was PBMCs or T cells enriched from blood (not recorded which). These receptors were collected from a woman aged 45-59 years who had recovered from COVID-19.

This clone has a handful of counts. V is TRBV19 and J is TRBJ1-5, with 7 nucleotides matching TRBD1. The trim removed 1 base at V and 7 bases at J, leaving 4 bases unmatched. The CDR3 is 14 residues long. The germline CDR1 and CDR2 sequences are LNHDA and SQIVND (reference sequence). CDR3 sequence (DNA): TGTGCCAGTAGTATAGGACAGGGTGGGCAGCCCCAGCATTTT. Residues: CASSIGQGGQPQHF. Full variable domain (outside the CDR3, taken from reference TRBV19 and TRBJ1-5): DGGITQSPKYLFRKEGQNVTLSCEQNLNHDAMYWYRQDPGQGLRLIYYSQIVNDFQKGDIAEGYSVSREKKESFPLTVTSAQKNPTAFYLCASSIGQGGQPQHFGDGTRLSIL.

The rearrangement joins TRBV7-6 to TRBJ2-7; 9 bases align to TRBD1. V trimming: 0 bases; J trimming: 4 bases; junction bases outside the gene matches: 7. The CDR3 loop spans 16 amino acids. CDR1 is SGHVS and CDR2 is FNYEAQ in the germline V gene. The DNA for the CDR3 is TGTGCCAGCAGCTTAGCGGAGGGACAGGGAGCATACGAGCAGTACTTC. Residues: CASSLAEGQGAYEQYF.

The CDR3 loop is CASSTRLGRGYQPQHF. DNA of the CDR3: TGTGCCAGCAGCACACGTTTGGGCAGGGGATATCAGCCCCAGCATTTT. This chain uses TRBV7-2 with TRBJ1-5; the D gene is possibly TRBD1 (6 bases). The CDR3 is 16 residues long. Trimming took 5 bases from V and 5 from J, leaving 19 bases between them. The germline CDR1 and CDR2 sequences are SGHTA and FQGNSA.

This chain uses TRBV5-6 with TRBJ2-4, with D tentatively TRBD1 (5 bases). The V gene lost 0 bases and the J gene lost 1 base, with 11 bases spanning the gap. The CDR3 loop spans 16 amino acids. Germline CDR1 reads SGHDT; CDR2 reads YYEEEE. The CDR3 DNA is TGTGCCAGCAGCTTGGGGCAGGGTAAGGCCAAAAACATTCAGTACTTC. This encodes CASSLGQGKAKNIQYF.

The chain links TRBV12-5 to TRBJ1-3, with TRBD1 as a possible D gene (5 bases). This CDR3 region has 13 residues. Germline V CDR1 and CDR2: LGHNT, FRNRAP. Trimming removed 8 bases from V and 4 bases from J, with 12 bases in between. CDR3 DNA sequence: TGTGCTAGTTCGGTTTACAGGGGAAACACCATATATTTT. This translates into CASSVYRGNTIYF.

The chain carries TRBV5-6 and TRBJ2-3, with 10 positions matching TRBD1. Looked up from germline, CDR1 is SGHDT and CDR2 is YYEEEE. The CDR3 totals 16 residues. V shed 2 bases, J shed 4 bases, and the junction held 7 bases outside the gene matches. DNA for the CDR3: TGTGCCAGCAGCTTTAATCCGGGACAGGGGTCAGATACGCAGTATTTT. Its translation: CASSFNPGQGSDTQYF.

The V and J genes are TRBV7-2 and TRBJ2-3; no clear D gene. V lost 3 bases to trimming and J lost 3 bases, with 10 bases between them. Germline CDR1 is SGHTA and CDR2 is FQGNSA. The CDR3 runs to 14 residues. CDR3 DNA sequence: TGTGCCAGCAGCTTCGGTGTGTTGACAGATACGCAGTATTTT. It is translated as CASSFGVLTDTQYF.

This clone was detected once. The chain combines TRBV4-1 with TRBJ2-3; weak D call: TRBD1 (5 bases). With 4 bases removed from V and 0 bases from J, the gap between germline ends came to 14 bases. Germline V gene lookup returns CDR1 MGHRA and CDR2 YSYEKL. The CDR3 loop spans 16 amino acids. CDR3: CASSLWGAPSTDTQYF. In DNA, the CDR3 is TGCGCCAGCAGCCTTTGGGGCGCTCCTAGCACAGATACGCAGTATTTT.

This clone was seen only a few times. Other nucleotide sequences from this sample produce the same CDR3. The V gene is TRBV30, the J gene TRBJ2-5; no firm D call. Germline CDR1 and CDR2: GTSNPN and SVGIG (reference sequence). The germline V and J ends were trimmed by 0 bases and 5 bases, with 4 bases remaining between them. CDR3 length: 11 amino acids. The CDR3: CAWSVLETQYF. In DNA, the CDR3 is TGTGCCTGGAGTGTACTCGAGACCCAGTACTTC.

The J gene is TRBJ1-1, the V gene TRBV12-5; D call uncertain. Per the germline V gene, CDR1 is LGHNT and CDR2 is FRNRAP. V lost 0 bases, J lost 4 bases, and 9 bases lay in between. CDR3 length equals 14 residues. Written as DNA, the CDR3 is TGTGCTAGTGGTTTGGTACATCGCGGCACTGAAGCTTTCTTT. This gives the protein CASGLVHRGTEAFF.

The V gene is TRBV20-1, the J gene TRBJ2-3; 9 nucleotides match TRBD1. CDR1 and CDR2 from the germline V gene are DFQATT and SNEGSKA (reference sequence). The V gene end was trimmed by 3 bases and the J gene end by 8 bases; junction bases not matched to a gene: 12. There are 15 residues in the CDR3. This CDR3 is CSASYRDRVDPTQYF. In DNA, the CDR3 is TGCAGTGCTAGTTACCGGGACAGGGTGGATCCTACGCAGTATTTT.

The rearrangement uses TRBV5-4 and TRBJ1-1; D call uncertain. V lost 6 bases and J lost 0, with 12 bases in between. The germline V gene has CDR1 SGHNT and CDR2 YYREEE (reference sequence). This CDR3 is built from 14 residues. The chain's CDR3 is CASTPRALNTEAFF. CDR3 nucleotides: TGTGCCAGCACGCCGCGGGCGCTGAACACTGAAGCTTTCTTT.

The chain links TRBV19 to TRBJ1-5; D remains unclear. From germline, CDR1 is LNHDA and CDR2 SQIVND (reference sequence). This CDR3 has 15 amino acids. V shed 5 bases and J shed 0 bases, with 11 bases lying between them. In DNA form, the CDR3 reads TGTGCCAGTAGTTTCCGGGGTTATAGCAATCAGCCCCAGCATTTT. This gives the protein CASSFRGYSNQPQHF.

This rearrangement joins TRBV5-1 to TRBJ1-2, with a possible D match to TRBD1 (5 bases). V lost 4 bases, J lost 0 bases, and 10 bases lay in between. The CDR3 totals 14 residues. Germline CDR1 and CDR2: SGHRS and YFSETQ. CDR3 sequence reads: CASSPGGANYGYTF. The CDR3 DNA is TGCGCCAGCAGCCCGGGGGGAGCTAACTATGGCTACACCTTC.

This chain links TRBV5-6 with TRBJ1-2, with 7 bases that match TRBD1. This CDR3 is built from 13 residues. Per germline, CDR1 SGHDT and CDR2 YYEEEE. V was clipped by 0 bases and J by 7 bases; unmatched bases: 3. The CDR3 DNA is TGTGCCAGCAGCTTGGGCAGGGGGATTGGCTACACCTTC. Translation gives CASSLGRGIGYTF.

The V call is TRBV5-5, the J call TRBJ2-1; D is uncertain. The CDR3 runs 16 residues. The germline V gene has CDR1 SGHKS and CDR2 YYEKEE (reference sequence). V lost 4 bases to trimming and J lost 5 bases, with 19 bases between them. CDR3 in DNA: TGTGCCAGCAGCGGGCGTGGGTCTTTTCAAAACAATGAGCAGTTCTTC. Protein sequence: CASSGRGSFQNNEQFF.

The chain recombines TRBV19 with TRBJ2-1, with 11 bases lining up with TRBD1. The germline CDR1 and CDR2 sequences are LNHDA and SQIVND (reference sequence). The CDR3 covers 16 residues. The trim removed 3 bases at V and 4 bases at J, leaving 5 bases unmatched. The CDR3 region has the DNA TGTGCCAGTAGTATCCTGGGGACAGGGGGTTACAATGAGCAGTTCTTC. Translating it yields CASSILGTGGYNEQFF.

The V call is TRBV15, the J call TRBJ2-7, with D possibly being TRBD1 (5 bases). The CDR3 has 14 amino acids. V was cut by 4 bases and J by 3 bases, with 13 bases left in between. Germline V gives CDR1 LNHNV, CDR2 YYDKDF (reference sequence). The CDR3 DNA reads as TGTGCCACCAGCACTTCGACAGAGGTCTACGAGCAGTACTTC. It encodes CATSTSTEVYEQYF.

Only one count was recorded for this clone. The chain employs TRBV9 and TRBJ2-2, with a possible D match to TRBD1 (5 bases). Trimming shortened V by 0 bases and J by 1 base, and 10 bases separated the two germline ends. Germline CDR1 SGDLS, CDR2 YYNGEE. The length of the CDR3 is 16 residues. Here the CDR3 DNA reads TGTGCCAGCAGCGTAGGGGGCAGGGTGAACACCGGGGAGCTGTTTTTT. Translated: CASSVGGRVNTGELFF.

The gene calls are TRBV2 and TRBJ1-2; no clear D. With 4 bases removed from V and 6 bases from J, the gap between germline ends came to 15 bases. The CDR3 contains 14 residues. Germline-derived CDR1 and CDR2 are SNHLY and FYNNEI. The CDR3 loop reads CASSGGGSLDGYTF. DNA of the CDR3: TGTGCCAGCAGTGGCGGCGGATCACTGGATGGCTACACCTTC.

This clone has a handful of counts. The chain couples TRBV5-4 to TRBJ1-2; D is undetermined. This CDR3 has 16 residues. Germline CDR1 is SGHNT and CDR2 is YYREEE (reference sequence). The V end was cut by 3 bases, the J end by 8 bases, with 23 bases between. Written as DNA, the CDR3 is TGTGCCAGCAGCTCGGCCAGCCAGGCGGTTGGGAGAGGCTACACCTTC. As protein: CASSSASQAVGRGYTF.